A single sample is the source of the 16 T cell receptor beta chains below, sequenced in a study of T cell clonotyping in hematopoietic cell transplantation. Sequenced by immunoSEQ multiplex PCR; TCRdb stores in-frame clones only, minus some. Found here are roughly 13,000 clones, 65% to 80% of them singletons; the top ten hold under 15%. The sequences come from peripheral blood mononuclear cells, collected 180 days after allogeneic stem cell transplant. The source is a male patient in his sixties who had an allogeneic stem cell transplant from an unrelated donor, so the T cells may come from the graft donor. Some clones in this sample may be carry-over from other donors' samples.

This clone was detected a few times. The chain carries TRBV11-3 and TRBJ1-3; D remains ambiguous. The CDR3 sequence is 14 residues long. CDR1 is SGHNT and CDR2 is YENEEA in the germline V gene. V lost 7 bases, J lost 2 bases, and 12 bases lay in between. CDR3 loop: CASTPLATGNTIYF. In nucleotides, the CDR3 is TGTGCCAGCACCCCGTTAGCCACTGGAAACACCATATATTTT.

This clone was detected only a few times. The chain employs TRBV29-1 and TRBJ2-5; D not resolved. V was shortened by 0 bases and J by 5 bases, with 10 bases between the two germline ends. The CDR3 loop spans 13 amino acids. CDR1 is SQVTM, CDR2 ANQGSEA, per germline. CDR3 amino acids: CSVEDPLGETQYF. DNA for the CDR3: TGCAGCGTTGAAGACCCCCTCGGTGAGACCCAGTACTTC.

The J gene is TRBJ2-7, the V gene TRBV28; D is uncertain. The V end was cut by 4 bases, the J end by 3 bases, with 4 bases between. CDR1 is MDHEN, CDR2 SYDVKM, per germline. The CDR3 runs 11 residues. The CDR3 DNA sequence: TGTGCCAGCAGTTCCTACTACGAGCAGTACTTC. Its protein is CASSSYYEQYF.

V is TRBV29-1 and J is TRBJ2-7; 8 bases are a match to TRBD1. The junction had 11 bases not matched to a gene; V was cut back by 6 bases and J by 7 bases. The V gene's germline CDR1 is SQVTM and CDR2 ANQGSEA. The CDR3 has 13 residues. For the CDR3, the DNA is TGCAGCGTAAGGCTGCAGGGGGCAGGGGAGCAGTACTTC. The encoded protein is CSVRLQGAGEQYF.

The CDR3 loop is CASSSWGKGPGELFF. In nucleotides, the CDR3 is TGTGCCAGCAGCTCGTGGGGGAAGGGCCCCGGGGAGCTGTTTTTT. The rearrangement joins TRBV5-6 to TRBJ2-2, with D perhaps matching TRBD1 or TRBD2 (5 bases each). This CDR3 spans 15 amino acids. Per germline, CDR1 SGHDT and CDR2 YYEEEE. V lost 3 bases and J lost 6, with 15 bases in between.

This clone was seen more than once but under ten times. The rearrangement links TRBV9 to TRBJ2-4; no firm D call. The CDR3 is 14 amino acids. Trimming took 4 bases from V and 3 from J, leaving 11 bases between them. Germline lookup yields CDR1 SGDLS and CDR2 YYNGEE. The CDR3 nucleotides are TGTGCCAGCAGCCCAGGACCCAGCAAAAACATTCAGTACTTC. This codes for CASSPGPSKNIQYF.

This clone has just a few counts. In DNA form, the CDR3 reads TGTGCCACCAGCAGGGGACAGGGGGCTCGCGAGCAGTACTTC. Translation gives CATSRGQGAREQYF. The chain couples TRBV15 to TRBJ2-5; 12 bases map to TRBD1. The J call may be incorrect, as the DNA end agrees better with TRBJ2-7. The germline CDR1 and CDR2 sequences are LNHNV and YYDKDF (reference sequence). The CDR3 length is 14 residues.

The chain combines TRBV6-5 with TRBJ2-3; a possible D gene is TRBD1 (5 bases). Trimming pared 8 bases from V and 5 bases from J, leaving 14 bases between. This CDR3 has 13 amino acids. Germline V CDR1 and CDR2: MNHEY, SVGAGI. In DNA, the CDR3 is TGTGCCAGCGGGGCAGGGATACGAGATACGCAGTATTTT. The encoded protein is CASGAGIRDTQYF.

The CDR3 region is CASSERGGVSYNEQFF. The CDR3 DNA reads as TGTGCCAGCAGTGAAAGGGGCGGGGTCTCCTACAATGAGCAGTTCTTC. The chain combines TRBV2 with TRBJ2-1, with D maybe TRBD2 (6 bases). V dropped 2 bases and J dropped 0 bases, with 11 bases sitting between them. This CDR3 region has 16 residues. Germline-derived CDR1 and CDR2 are SNHLY and FYNNEI.

The rearrangement links TRBV28 to TRBJ2-5, with 9 bases that match TRBD1. The end of the DNA is better explained by TRBJ2-7, so the J call may be wrong. Germline assignment: CDR1 MDHEN and CDR2 SYDVKM. The CDR3 spans 15 residues. The CDR3 spells CASSSPGTGISEQYF. CDR3 bases: TGTGCCAGCAGTTCCCCCGGGACAGGGATTAGCGAGCAGTACTTC.

The rearrangement uses TRBV5-1 and TRBJ1-1; 10 bases are a match to TRBD1. This CDR3 is 15 amino acids long. CDR1 is SGHRS and CDR2 is YFSETQ in the germline V gene. The junction had 8 bases not matched to a gene; V was cut back by 4 bases and J by 5 bases. The CDR3 here is CASSQERDRGTEAFF. The CDR3 nucleotides are TGCGCCAGCAGCCAAGAGAGGGACAGGGGAACTGAAGCTTTCTTT.

This clone was recorded a few times. The chain couples TRBV28 to TRBJ1-2, with TRBD1 matching 7 bases. The CDR3 extends over 16 amino acids. With V trimmed by 6 bases and J by 0 bases, 10 bases remained unmatched. In germline, CDR1 is MDHEN, CDR2 SYDVKM. CDR3 in amino acids: CASRERQGNPNYGYTF. The CDR3 region has the DNA TGTGCCAGCAGGGAACGACAGGGAAATCCTAACTATGGCTACACCTTC.

The V and J genes are TRBV6-5 and TRBJ1-2; TRBD1 is a possible D gene (6 bases). Germline lookup yields CDR1 MNHEY and CDR2 SVGAGI. V was shortened by 5 bases and J by 7 bases, with 14 bases between the two germline ends. The CDR3 has 13 amino acids. CDR3 protein: CASSPGGAGGYTF. The CDR3 DNA reads as TGTGCCAGCAGTCCCGGGGGGGCGGGTGGCTACACCTTC.

This clone was seen a handful of times. This chain joins TRBV30 and TRBJ1-6; D perhaps matches TRBD1 (5 bases). Looked up from germline, CDR1 is GTSNPN and CDR2 is SVGIG (reference sequence). Trimming removed 4 bases at V and 8 bases at J, with 12 bases between. CDR3 length: 13 residues. CDR3 nucleotide sequence: TGTGCCTGGACCAGCAGGGTAGATTCACCCCTCCACTTT. It codes for CAWTSRVDSPLHF.

The rearrangement joins TRBV10-3 to TRBJ2-7; no reliable D call. In germline, CDR1 is ENHRY, CDR2 SYGVKD. V was shortened by 5 bases and J by 0 bases, with 14 bases between the two germline ends. The CDR3 contains 15 residues. This chain's CDR3 is CAISPGVRSSYEQYF. DNA for the CDR3: TGTGCCATCAGTCCGGGTGTCAGGAGCTCCTACGAGCAGTACTTC.

The chain links TRBV25-1 to TRBJ2-5, with TRBD1 matching 9 bases. J gave up 9 bases and V 3 bases, and 8 bases lay outside the gene matches. This CDR3 has 14 amino acids. Germline V CDR1 and CDR2: MGHDK, SYGVNS. This chain's CDR3 is CASSEPGQGLAQYF. CDR3 DNA: TGTGCCAGCAGTGAGCCGGGACAGGGTTTGGCCCAGTACTTC. Full variable domain (outside the CDR3, taken from reference TRBV25-1 and TRBJ2-5): EADIYQTPRYLVIGTGKKITLECSQTMGHDKMYWYQQDPGMELHLIHYSYGVNSTEKGDLSSESTVSRIRTEHFPLTLESARPSHTSQYLCASSEPGQGLAQYFGPGTRLLVL.